A single sample is the source of the 29 T cell receptor beta chains below, sequenced in a study of patients and donors after allogeneic stem cell transplantation. TCRdb fed the RT-PCR reads into MiXCR, producing one record per CDR3 protein. The data hold about 40,000 distinct CDR3 sequences, with 25% to 35% observed a single time. Sequences were obtained from blood, either unsorted or a sorted T cell fraction (not recorded which). All receptors come from a human donor who was either an allogeneic HSCT recipient or a stem cell or donor lymphocyte infusion donor (not recorded which). It is not recorded whose cells these are; they may come from a transplant donor.

This clonotype was detected only a few times. This chain links TRBV12-3 or TRBV12-4 with TRBJ1-5; 7 nucleotides agree with TRBD1. The CDR3 runs to 15 residues. Trimming at V came to 6 bases and at J to 2 bases, leaving 7 bases not matched to a gene. CDR3: CASSTTGQGNQPQHF. The CDR3 DNA sequence: TGTGCCAGCAGCACGACAGGGCAGGGCAATCAGCCCCAGCATTTT.

This clonotype has more than one count but fewer than ten. V is TRBV4-3 and J is TRBJ2-2; D gene uncertain. V was trimmed by 8 bases and J by 1 base, leaving 8 bases between them. CDR1 LGHNA and CDR2 YSLEER come from the germline V gene. The CDR3 sequence is 13 residues long. The CDR3 here is CASGKVNTGELFF. The CDR3 DNA is TGCGCCAGCGGGAAGGTGAACACCGGGGAGCTGTTTTTT.

This CDR3 reads CASSESGRAGFEQFF. The DNA for the CDR3 is TGTGCCAGCAGTGAGAGCGGGAGGGCCGGTTTTGAGCAGTTCTTC. The chain is built from TRBV2 and TRBJ2-1; 10 nucleotides match TRBD2. Per the germline V gene, CDR1 is SNHLY and CDR2 is FYNNEI. This CDR3 spans 15 amino acids. With 3 bases clipped from V and 9 bases from J, the junction kept 8 bases outside the gene matches.

The table lists this clonotype with a few counts. The chain recombines TRBV5-1 with TRBJ2-3; D may match TRBD1 or TRBD2 (5 bases each). This CDR3 is built from 17 residues. Between the trimmed V and J ends, which lost 7 bases and 0 bases, there was a span of 21 bases. Germline values: CDR1 SGHRS, CDR2 YFSETQ. The CDR3 protein is CASSPGRARASTDTQYF. The CDR3 bases are TGCGCCAGCTCCCCGGGACGCGCAAGGGCTAGCACAGATACGCAGTATTTT.

The chain has TRBV7-2 and TRBJ1-1, with D tentatively TRBD1 (6 bases). The length of the CDR3 is 14 residues. Between the trimmed V and J ends, which lost 6 bases and 6 bases, there was a span of 17 bases. Germline-derived CDR1 and CDR2 are SGHTA and FQGNSA. The CDR3, as DNA: TGTGCCAGCAGTTGGGAGTACAGGGACGCTGAAGCTTTCTTT. Translated: CASSWEYRDAEAFF.

The V gene is TRBV28, the J gene TRBJ2-1, with 12 positions matching TRBD2. This CDR3 has 16 amino acids. CDR1 is MDHEN and CDR2 is SYDVKM in the germline V gene. The V and J ends lost 6 bases and 1 base, in that order; junction bases with no gene match: 4. The CDR3 region has the DNA TGTGCCAGCAGACTAGCGGGAGGCGGTTCCTACAATGAGCAGTTCTTC. It translates to CASRLAGGGSYNEQFF.

The chain employs TRBV12-3 or TRBV12-4 and TRBJ1-5, with unresolved D. This CDR3 has 14 residues. The V end was cut by 0 bases, the J end by 5 bases, with 8 bases between. CDR3 sequence (DNA): TGTGCCAGCAGTTTAGCGAGGTCGGATCAGCCCCAGCATTTT. Protein product: CASSLARSDQPQHF.

There are a few counts of this clonotype. This chain joins TRBV15 and TRBJ2-7, with TRBD2 matching 7 bases. Germline CDR1 LNHNV, CDR2 YYDKDF (reference sequence). This CDR3 has 14 amino acids. The J segment lost 4 bases and the V segment lost 5 bases, leaving 8 bases of the junction unmatched. The CDR3 is CATSAGTTNYEQYF. In DNA form, the CDR3 reads TGTGCCACCAGCGCCGGGACTACCAATTACGAGCAGTACTTC.

This chain connects TRBV3-1 to TRBJ1-4; D remains unclear. CDR3 length: 16 residues. V shed 3 bases and J shed 6 bases, with 17 bases lying between them. Looked up from germline, CDR1 is LGHDT and CDR2 is YNNKEL (reference sequence). The CDR3 is CASSHRTVKGHEKLFF. CDR3 nucleotide sequence: TGTGCCAGCAGCCATAGGACGGTAAAAGGCCATGAAAAACTGTTTTTT.

This clonotype has a handful of counts. J is TRBJ2-7 and V is TRBV9, with 10 bases identical to TRBD2. The V segment lost 4 bases and the J segment 8 bases; nucleotides outside the gene matches: 6. Germline V gene sequence: CDR1 SGDLS, CDR2 YYNGEE. CDR3 length: 13 residues. The CDR3 protein is CASSPLAGVKQYF. The CDR3 DNA sequence: TGTGCCAGCAGCCCGCTAGCGGGAGTGAAGCAGTACTTC.

This chain joins TRBV7-2 and TRBJ1-2; D is undetermined. Germline CDR1 reads SGHTA; CDR2 reads FQGNSA. Trimming left V 5 bases short and J 5 bases short, with 24 bases between. The CDR3 spans 17 residues. This CDR3 is CASSISKLPPGRYGYTF. DNA for the CDR3: TGTGCCAGCAGCATCAGTAAATTACCCCCGGGCCGGTATGGCTACACCTTC.

This clonotype was counted a few times. The gene calls are TRBV5-5 and TRBJ2-1, with 9 bases lining up with TRBD2. The junction had 0 bases not matched to a gene; V was cut back by 2 bases and J by 0 bases. The CDR3 consists of 15 residues. From germline, CDR1 is SGHKS and CDR2 YYEKEE (reference sequence). This CDR3 is CASSLLAGSYNEQFF. The CDR3 DNA reads TGTGCCAGCAGCTTACTAGCGGGCTCCTACAATGAGCAGTTCTTC. Based on the CDR3 plus reference TRBV5-5 and TRBJ2-1, the full variable domain is DAGVTQSPTHLIKTRGQQVTLRCSPISGHKSVSWYQQVLGQGPQFIFQYYEKEERGRGNFPDRFSARQFPNYSSELNVNALLLGDSALYLCASSLLAGSYNEQFFGPGTRLTVL.

This clonotype has just a few counts. The CDR3 sequence is CASSPLGGMNTEAFF. CDR3 DNA: TGTGCCAGCTCACCACTAGGAGGTATGAACACTGAAGCTTTCTTT. This chain connects TRBV18 to TRBJ1-1, with no clear D. Germline values: CDR1 KGHSH, CDR2 LQKENI. CDR3 length: 15 residues. Trimming pared 1 base from V and 0 bases from J, leaving 9 bases between.

This chain joins TRBV9 and TRBJ2-1; D not certain. CDR1 and CDR2 (germline): SGDLS, YYNGEE. V was clipped by 3 bases and J by 10 bases, with 5 bases between them. The CDR3 sequence is 10 residues long. CDR3 protein: CASSASEQFF. DNA for the CDR3: TGTGCCAGCAGCGCGTCCGAGCAGTTCTTC.

This chain connects TRBV27 to TRBJ1-2; D uncertain. V lost 3 bases and J lost 4, with 18 bases in between. The germline CDR1 and CDR2 sequences are MNHEY and SMNVEV (reference sequence). CDR3 length: 16 amino acids. The CDR3 nucleotides read TGTGCCAGCAGTTTGGAACCCTACCGCGCCTTCTATGGCTACACCTTC. It yields the protein CASSLEPYRAFYGYTF.

This chain uses TRBV28 with TRBJ2-2; D unresolved. The length of the CDR3 is 13 residues. The V end lost 3 bases, the J end lost 3 bases, and 5 bases lay between the germline ends. Germline assignment: CDR1 MDHEN and CDR2 SYDVKM. Here the CDR3 reads CASSLIDTGELFF. In DNA form, the CDR3 reads TGTGCCAGCAGTTTGATTGACACCGGGGAGCTGTTTTTT.

The chain uses TRBV4-3 and TRBJ1-1; D remains ambiguous. Germline lookup yields CDR1 LGHNA and CDR2 YSLEER. This CDR3 is built from 15 residues. Trimming stripped 0 bases from V and 8 bases from J, with 16 bases between. The CDR3 loop is CASSQDLVRVSEAFF. CDR3 coding DNA: TGCGCCAGCAGCCAAGATTTAGTGAGGGTTTCGGAAGCTTTCTTT.

This chain joins TRBV4-2 and TRBJ2-1; D unresolved. CDR1 and CDR2 (germline): LGHNA, YNFKEQ. Trimming removed 0 bases at V and 8 bases at J, with 5 bases between. The CDR3 runs to 12 residues. CDR3 nucleotides: TGTGCCAGCAGCCAAGATGGCTATGAGCAGTTCTTC. Its protein product is CASSQDGYEQFF.

The chain has TRBV10-3 and TRBJ2-2; possible D gene TRBD2, 5 bases. There are 16 residues in the CDR3. Germline V gene data show CDR1 as ENHRY and CDR2 as SYGVKD. The V end was cut by 4 bases, the J end by 7 bases, with 19 bases between. CDR3 protein: CAISVSGRPAGGELFF. The CDR3 bases are TGTGCCATCAGTGTTAGTGGGCGCCCTGCGGGCGGGGAGCTGTTTTTT.

This clonotype was counted between two and nine times. CDR3 sequence (DNA): TGTGCCAGCAGCTTCCAGGGTAACTATGGCTACACCTTC. Protein sequence: CASSFQGNYGYTF. This chain links TRBV7-2 with TRBJ1-2; D is perhaps TRBD1 (5 bases). The germline V gene has CDR1 SGHTA and CDR2 FQGNSA. CDR3 length: 13 amino acids. Trimming left V 3 bases short and J 1 base short, with 6 bases between.

The chain is built from TRBV20-1 and TRBJ2-1; D gene ambiguous. The length of the CDR3 is 11 residues. Trimming cost V 2 bases and J 9 bases, with 8 bases left between them. Per the germline V gene, CDR1 is DFQATT and CDR2 is SNEGSKA (reference sequence). CDR3 region: CSARFRGEQFF. The CDR3 bases are TGCAGTGCTAGATTCCGAGGTGAGCAGTTCTTC.

V usage is TRBV11-3 and J usage is TRBJ1-2, with TRBD1 as a possible D gene (5 bases). The CDR3 runs to 13 residues. Germline CDR1 reads SGHNT; CDR2 reads YENEEA. Trimming stripped 3 bases from V and 4 bases from J, with 9 bases between. CDR3 protein: CASSLDGGYGYTF. DNA of the CDR3: TGTGCCAGCAGCTTGGATGGGGGCTATGGCTACACCTTC.

The DNA for the CDR3 is TGTGCCAGCAGCCAAGGTCCGGGACAAGTTAACTATGGCTACACCTTC. This sequence encodes CASSQGPGQVNYGYTF. This chain joins TRBV14 and TRBJ1-2; weak D call: TRBD1 (6 bases). Trimming removed 1 base at V and 1 base at J, with 13 bases between. This CDR3 comprises 16 residues. Germline CDR1 SGHDN, CDR2 FVKESK.

The chain carries TRBV4-3 and TRBJ1-5, with D possibly matching TRBD1 (5 bases). V shed 4 bases and J shed 3 bases, with 13 bases lying between them. Germline CDR1 LGHNA, CDR2 YSLEER. The CDR3 has 15 amino acids. CDR3 region: CASSLGVGPNQPQHF. In DNA, the CDR3 is TGCGCCAGCAGCCTCGGCGTGGGACCCAATCAGCCCCAGCATTTT.

V and J are TRBV5-1 and TRBJ2-7; 14 bases match TRBD2. The CDR3 extends over 17 amino acids. CDR1 SGHRS and CDR2 YFSETQ come from the germline V gene. The junction had 7 bases not matched to a gene; V was cut back by 0 bases and J by 5 bases. CDR3 loop: CASSLEARTSGRNEQYF. For the CDR3, the DNA is TGCGCCAGCAGCTTGGAAGCCAGGACTAGCGGGAGGAACGAGCAGTACTTC.

This clonotype was found a few times. The V gene is TRBV10-3, the J gene TRBJ2-7; 8 bases match TRBD1. The V and J ends lost 7 bases and 3 bases, in that order; junction bases with no gene match: 8. Germline V gives CDR1 ENHRY, CDR2 SYGVKD. The CDR3 sequence is 14 residues long. The CDR3 spells CAIKKSTGVYEQYF. The CDR3 DNA reads as TGTGCCATCAAAAAGTCGACAGGGGTCTACGAGCAGTACTTC.

This clonotype was counted a few times. V usage is TRBV20-1 and J usage is TRBJ2-1; 7 positions match TRBD2. Germline V gene data show CDR1 as DFQATT and CDR2 as SNEGSKA (reference sequence). The CDR3 has 15 amino acids. The V gene end was trimmed by 1 base and the J gene end by 5 bases; junction bases not matched to a gene: 8. CDR3 in amino acids: CSARALAASHNEQFF. The CDR3, as DNA: TGCAGTGCTAGAGCGCTAGCGGCGTCCCACAATGAGCAGTTCTTC.

In this sample, this clonotype turned up many times. V gene TRBV6-2 or TRBV6-3 combines with J gene TRBJ1-2; 8 bases line up with TRBD1. V gave up 2 bases and J gave up 5 bases; unmatched junction bases: 16. This CDR3 is 18 amino acids long. Germline V gene lookup returns CDR1 MNHEY and CDR2 SVGEGT. The CDR3 loop reads CASSYGDRRASVLYGYTF. The CDR3 DNA reads TGTGCCAGCAGTTACGGGGACAGGCGGGCCTCGGTGTTGTATGGCTACACCTTC.

This clonotype showed up many times. This chain joins TRBV12-3 or TRBV12-4 and TRBJ2-2, with D perhaps matching TRBD2 (6 bases). Trimming took 3 bases from V and 1 from J, leaving 6 bases between them. The CDR3 covers 14 residues. CDR3 nucleotides: TGTGCCAGCAGTTTGGGGGGGAACACCGGGGAGCTGTTTTTT. It specifies CASSLGGNTGELFF.